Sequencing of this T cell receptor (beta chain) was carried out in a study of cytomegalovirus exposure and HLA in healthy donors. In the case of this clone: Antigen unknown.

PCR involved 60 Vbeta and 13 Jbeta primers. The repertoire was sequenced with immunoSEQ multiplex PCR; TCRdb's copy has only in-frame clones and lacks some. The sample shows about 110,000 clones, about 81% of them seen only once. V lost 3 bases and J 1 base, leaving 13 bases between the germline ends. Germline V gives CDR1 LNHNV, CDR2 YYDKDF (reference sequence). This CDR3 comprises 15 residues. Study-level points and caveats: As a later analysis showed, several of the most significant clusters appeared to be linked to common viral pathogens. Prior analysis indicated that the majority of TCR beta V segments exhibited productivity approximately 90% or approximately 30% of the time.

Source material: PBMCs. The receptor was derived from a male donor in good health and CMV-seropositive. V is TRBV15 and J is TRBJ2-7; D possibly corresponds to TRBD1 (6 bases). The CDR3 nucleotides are TGTGCCACCAGCAGGAGAGGTGGACAGTCCTACGAGCAGTACTTC. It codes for CATSRRGGQSYEQYF.